Listed below are T cell receptor beta chains from one sample, sequenced in a study of T cell responses to AZD1222 COVID-19 vaccine. The table came from immunoSEQ multiplex PCR; TCRdb's copy has only in-frame clones and leaves some out. The table has fewer than 110,000 clones, around 92% seen once. Source: peripheral blood, taken 28 days after the second AZD1222 dose. These receptors originate from an adult who received the AZD1222 COVID-19 vaccine. CDR3s include the opening cysteine and the closing phenylalanine or tryptophan. The D gene is left open where the match is weak. Expanded clones are given a class, and other clones once, few, many or no size at all.

clone_size j_call d_call v_call cdr3_nt cdr3_aa
NA TRBJ2-2 NA TRBV5-1 TGCGCCAGCAGCCCTGGTGGTTCCACCGGGGAGCTGTTTTTT CASSPGGSTGELFF
once TRBJ2-7 TRBD1 TRBV19 TGTGCCAGTAGTTACTCGGACAGGGGGTCCTACGAGCAGTACTTC CASSYSDRGSYEQYF
once TRBJ2-2 TRBD1 TRBV30 TGTGCCTGGAGTGCGGCAGGGACAGGGGTCACCGGGGAGCTGTTTTTT CAWSAAGTGVTGELFF
NA TRBJ1-3 TRBD1 TRBV7-8 TGTGCCAGCAGCAACAGGGGTTTGACTGGAAACACCATATATTTT CASSNRGLTGNTIYF
NA TRBJ2-7 TRBD1 TRBV7-8 TGTGCCAGCAGCTTAGTTGGGACAGGGTCGGGGGAGCAGTACTTC CASSLVGTGSGEQYF
once TRBJ1-6 TRBD1 TRBV30 TGTGCCTGGAGTGGACAGGGACCCCTCTCCTATAATTCACCCCTCCACTTT CAWSGQGPLSYNSPLHF
NA TRBJ1-2 NA TRBV4-3 TGCGCCAGCAGCCAAGAGGGCCGGGGATCTAACTATGGCTACACCTTC CASSQEGRGSNYGYTF
NA TRBJ2-3 TRBD2 TRBV6-1 TGTGCCAGCAGTGAAGCGGCTAGCGGGATAGATACGCAGTATTTT CASSEAASGIDTQYF
NA TRBJ1-1 NA TRBV18 TGTGCCAGCTCACCACGTCCGCAGGCGGGGGTTAACACTGAAGCTTTCTTT CASSPRPQAGVNTEAFF
NA TRBJ1-3 TRBD1 TRBV9 TGTGCCAGCAGCGCCTTCAGGGGGCAAACTGGAAACACCATATATTTT CASSAFRGQTGNTIYF
NA TRBJ2-3 NA TRBV7-2 TGTGCCAGCAGCCCCGCCGGGACAAAGGGGCCAGATACGCAGTATTTT CASSPAGTKGPDTQYF
NA TRBJ2-2 TRBD2 TRBV3-1/TRBV3-2 TGTGCCAGCAGCCAAACTAGCGGAACCTCAGAGCTGTTTTTT CASSQTSGTSELFF
NA TRBJ2-1 NA TRBV13 TGTGCCAGCAGCTTAGACCGGTACAATGAGCAGTTCTTC CASSLDRYNEQFF
NA TRBJ1-5 NA TRBV10-3 TGTGCCATTGGGGATTACGGGAATCAGCCCCAGCATTTT CAIGDYGNQPQHF
NA TRBJ1-5 NA TRBV6-4 TGTGCCAGCAGTGCGGGGCAGGGGAATCAGCCCCAGCATTTT CASSAGQGNQPQHF
NA TRBJ2-1 TRBD2 TRBV19 TGTGCCAGTAGTACCTGGACTAGCGGGAGCTATGAGCAGTTCTTC CASSTWTSGSYEQFF
NA TRBJ2-7 NA TRBV5-1 TGCGCCAGCAGCTCCGTTGGGAGCTCCTACGAGCAGTACTTC CASSSVGSSYEQYF
once TRBJ2-2 NA TRBV27 TGTGCCAGTAGGGCAGGGGACGGGGAGCTGTTTTTT CASRAGDGELFF